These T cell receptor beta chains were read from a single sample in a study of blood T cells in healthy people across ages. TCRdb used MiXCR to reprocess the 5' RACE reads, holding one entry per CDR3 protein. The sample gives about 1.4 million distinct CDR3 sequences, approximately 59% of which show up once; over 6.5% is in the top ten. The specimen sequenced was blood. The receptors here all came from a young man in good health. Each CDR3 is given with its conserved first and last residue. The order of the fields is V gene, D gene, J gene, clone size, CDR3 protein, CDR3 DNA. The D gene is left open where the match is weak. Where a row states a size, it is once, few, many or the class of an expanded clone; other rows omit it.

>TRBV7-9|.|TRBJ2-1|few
CASSLGSYVGDSYNEQFF
TGTGCCAGCAGCTTAGGGTCTTATGTGGGGGACTCCTACAATGAGCAGTTCTTC
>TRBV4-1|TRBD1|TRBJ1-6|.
CASSQDRLTGNLYSPLHF
TGCGCCAGCAGCCAAGATCGACTGACAGGGAATTTGTATTCACCCCTCCACTTT
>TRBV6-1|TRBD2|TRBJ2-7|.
CASKAAGLTYEQYF
TGTGCCAGCAAAGCAGCGGGACTAACCTACGAGCAGTACTTC
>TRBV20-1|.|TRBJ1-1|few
CSARGGMNTEAFF
TGCAGTGCTAGGGGTGGTATGAACACTGAAGCTTTCTTT
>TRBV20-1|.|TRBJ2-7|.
CSARAGNHEQYF
TGCAGTGCTAGAGCTGGGAACCACGAGCAGTACTTC
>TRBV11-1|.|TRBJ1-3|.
CATRRLGTGNTIYF
TGTGCCACCCGACGGCTGGGGACTGGAAACACCATATATTTT
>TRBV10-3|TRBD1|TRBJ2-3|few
CAISTGVEADTQYF
TGTGCCATCAGTACAGGGGTAGAGGCAGATACGCAGTATTTT
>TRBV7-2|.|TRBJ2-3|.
CASSLRKGAGADTQYF
TGTGCCAGCAGCTTACGAAAAGGGGCAGGGGCAGATACGCAGTATTTT
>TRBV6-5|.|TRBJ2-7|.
CASSDDTFYEQYF
TGTGCCAGCAGCGACGACACCTTCTACGAGCAGTACTTC
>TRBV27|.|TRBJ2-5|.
CASSLTGPGGEETQYF
TGTGCCAGCAGTTTAACAGGGCCAGGGGGGGAAGAGACCCAGTACTTC
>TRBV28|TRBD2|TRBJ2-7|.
CASSFAASGGIYEQYF
TGTGCCAGCAGTTTCGCGGCTAGCGGGGGAATCTACGAGCAGTACTTC
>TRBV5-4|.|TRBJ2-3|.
CASSSRDGVDTQYF
TGTGCCAGCAGCTCGCGGGACGGGGTCGATACGCAGTATTTT
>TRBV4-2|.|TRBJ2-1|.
CASSHTTWNEQFF
TGTGCCAGCAGCCACACGACGTGGAATGAGCAGTTCTTC
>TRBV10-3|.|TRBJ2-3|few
CAGRDSAADTQYF
TGTGCCGGGCGGGACTCAGCGGCAGATACGCAGTATTTT
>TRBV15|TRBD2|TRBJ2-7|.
CATSVDPTLAGPYNEQYF
TGTGCCACCAGTGTGGACCCTACTCTAGCGGGGCCCTACAATGAGCAGTACTTC
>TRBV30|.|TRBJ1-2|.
CAWARGGSGYTF
TGTGCCTGGGCCCGGGGTGGGAGCGGCTACACCTTC
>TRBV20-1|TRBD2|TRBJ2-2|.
CSARGLASNTGELFF
TGCAGTGCTAGAGGACTAGCGTCGAACACCGGGGAGCTGTTTTTT
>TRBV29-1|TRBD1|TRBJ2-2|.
CSAEGQGSGELFF
TGCAGCGCTGAAGGACAGGGGTCCGGGGAGCTGTTTTTT
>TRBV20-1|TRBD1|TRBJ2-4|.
CSARDRTSKNIQYF
TGCAGTGCTAGGGACAGGACAAGCAAAAACATTCAGTACTTC
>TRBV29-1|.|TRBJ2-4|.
CSVVGTEQYF
TGCAGCGTTGTCGGAACAGAGCAGTACTTC
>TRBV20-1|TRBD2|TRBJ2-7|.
CSARGGLAGSYYEQYF
TGCAGTGCTAGAGGGGGACTAGCGGGATCTTATTACGAGCAGTACTTC
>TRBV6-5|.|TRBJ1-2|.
CASSYSGREGNGYTF
TGTGCCAGCAGTTACTCGGGGCGCGAGGGTAATGGCTACACCTTC
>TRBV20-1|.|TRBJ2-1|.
CSARVPRGLHSKFF
TGCAGTGCTAGAGTCCCCCGGGGGCTACATAGTAAGTTCTTC
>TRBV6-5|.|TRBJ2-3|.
CASSYPEQGDTQYF
TGTGCCAGCAGTTACCCTGAACAAGGAGATACGCAGTATTTT
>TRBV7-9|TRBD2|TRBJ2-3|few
CASSDGPGTSGGLGEDTQYF
TGTGCCAGCAGCGACGGACCCGGGACTAGCGGTGGTTTGGGTGAAGATACGCAGTATTTT
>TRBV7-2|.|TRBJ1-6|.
CASSFGQFNSPLNF
TGTGCCAGCAGCTTCGGACAGTTTAATTCACCCCTCAACTTT
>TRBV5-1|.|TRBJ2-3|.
CASSFAGMLTDTQYF
TGCGCCAGCAGCTTCGCGGGCATGCTCACAGATACGCAGTATTTT
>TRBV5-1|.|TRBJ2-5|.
CASSLYGTVMETQYF
TGCGCCAGCAGCTTGTACGGGACCGTTATGGAGACCCAGTACTTC
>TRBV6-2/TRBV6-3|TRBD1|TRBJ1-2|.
CASSYSDRGLYGYTF
TGTGCCAGCAGTTACTCTGACAGGGGACTCTATGGCTACACCTTC
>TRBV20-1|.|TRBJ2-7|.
CSAPPGVGGDEQYF
TGCAGTGCTCCCCCTGGGGTTGGCGGGGACGAGCAGTACTTC
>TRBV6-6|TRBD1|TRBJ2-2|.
CASSYTDRVITGELFF
TGTGCCAGCAGTTACACGGACAGGGTTATCACCGGGGAGCTGTTTTTT
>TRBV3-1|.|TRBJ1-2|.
CASSQVWAGEGYGYTF
TGTGCCAGCAGCCAAGTGTGGGCAGGGGAAGGATATGGCTACACCTTC
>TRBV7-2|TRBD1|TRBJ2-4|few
CASSYDRGNIQYF
TGTGCCAGCAGCTACGACAGGGGGAACATTCAGTACTTC
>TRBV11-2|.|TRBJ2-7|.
CASSLVALSSYEQYF
TGTGCCAGCAGCTTAGTTGCCCTGAGCTCCTACGAGCAGTACTTC
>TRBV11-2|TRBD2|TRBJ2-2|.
CASSVLSGLTGELFF
TGTGCCAGCAGCGTCCTTAGCGGGCTCACCGGGGAGCTGTTTTTT
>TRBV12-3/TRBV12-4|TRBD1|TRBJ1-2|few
CASRSSRGAGTF
TGTGCCAGCAGGTCTAGCAGGGGGGCCGGCACCTTC
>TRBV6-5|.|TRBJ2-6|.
CASSYSSRGSGANVLTF
TGTGCCAGCAGTTACTCGAGTCGGGGCTCTGGGGCCAACGTCCTGACTTTC
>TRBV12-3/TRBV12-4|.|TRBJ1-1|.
CASKTPRGAAEAFF
TGTGCCAGCAAGACCCCCCGGGGGGCGGCCGAAGCTTTCTTT
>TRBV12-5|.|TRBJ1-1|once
CASGFNYTEAFF
TGTGCTAGTGGTTTTAATTACACTGAAGCTTTCTTT
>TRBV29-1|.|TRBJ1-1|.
CSVELDGHPGTEAFF
TGCAGCGTTGAGCTGGATGGGCACCCTGGCACTGAAGCTTTCTTT
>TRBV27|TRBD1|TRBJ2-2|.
CASSHRTGGFGELFF
TGTGCCAGCAGTCACCGGACAGGGGGATTCGGGGAGCTGTTTTTT
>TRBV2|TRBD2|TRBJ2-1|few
CASKISGAAYNEQFF
TGTGCCAGCAAAATAAGCGGGGCCGCCTACAATGAGCAGTTCTTC
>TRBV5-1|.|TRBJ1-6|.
CASSLDLGQPNSPLHF
TGCGCCAGCAGCTTGGATCTCGGACAGCCTAATTCACCCCTCCACTTT
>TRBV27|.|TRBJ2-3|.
CASSPTLATDTQYF
TGTGCCAGCAGTCCAACACTAGCAACAGATACGCAGTATTTT
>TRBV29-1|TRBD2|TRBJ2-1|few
CSVDRAGGGNNEQFF
TGCAGCGTTGACCGAGCGGGGGGAGGAAACAATGAGCAGTTCTTC
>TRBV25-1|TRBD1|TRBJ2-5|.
CASSEQGARSETQYF
TGTGCCAGCAGTGAACAGGGGGCAAGGAGTGAGACCCAGTACTTC
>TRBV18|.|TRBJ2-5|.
CASSRGTQETQYF
TGTGCCAGCTCACGGGGAACCCAAGAGACCCAGTACTTC
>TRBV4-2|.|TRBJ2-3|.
CASSQEDWRGDTQYF
TGTGCCAGCAGCCAAGAGGACTGGCGAGGAGATACGCAGTATTTT
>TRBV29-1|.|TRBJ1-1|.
CSVQGTQATNTEAFF
TGCAGCGTCCAGGGAACCCAAGCGACGAACACTGAAGCTTTCTTT
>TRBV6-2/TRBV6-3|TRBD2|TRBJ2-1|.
CASKETSSSYNEQFF
TGTGCCAGCAAGGAGACTAGCTCATCCTACAATGAGCAGTTCTTC
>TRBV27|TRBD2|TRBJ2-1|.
CASRVAGGTTNEQFF
TGTGCCAGCAGAGTAGCGGGGGGGACTACAAATGAGCAGTTCTTC